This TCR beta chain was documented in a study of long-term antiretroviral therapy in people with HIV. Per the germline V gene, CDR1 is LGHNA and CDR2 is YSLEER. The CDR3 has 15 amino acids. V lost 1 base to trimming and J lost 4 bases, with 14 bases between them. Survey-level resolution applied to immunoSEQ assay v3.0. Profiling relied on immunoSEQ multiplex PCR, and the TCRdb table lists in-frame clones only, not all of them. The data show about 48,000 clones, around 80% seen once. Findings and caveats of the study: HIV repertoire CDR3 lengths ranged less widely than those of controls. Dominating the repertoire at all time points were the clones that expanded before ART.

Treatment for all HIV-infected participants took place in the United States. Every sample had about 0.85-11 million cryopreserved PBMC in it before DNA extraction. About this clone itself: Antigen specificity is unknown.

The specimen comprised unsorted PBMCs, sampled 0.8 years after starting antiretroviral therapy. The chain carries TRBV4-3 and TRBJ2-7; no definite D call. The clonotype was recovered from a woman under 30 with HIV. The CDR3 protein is CASSQGRSSQYEQYF. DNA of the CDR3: TGCGCCAGCAGCCAAGGTAGGAGCAGCCAATACGAGCAGTACTTC.